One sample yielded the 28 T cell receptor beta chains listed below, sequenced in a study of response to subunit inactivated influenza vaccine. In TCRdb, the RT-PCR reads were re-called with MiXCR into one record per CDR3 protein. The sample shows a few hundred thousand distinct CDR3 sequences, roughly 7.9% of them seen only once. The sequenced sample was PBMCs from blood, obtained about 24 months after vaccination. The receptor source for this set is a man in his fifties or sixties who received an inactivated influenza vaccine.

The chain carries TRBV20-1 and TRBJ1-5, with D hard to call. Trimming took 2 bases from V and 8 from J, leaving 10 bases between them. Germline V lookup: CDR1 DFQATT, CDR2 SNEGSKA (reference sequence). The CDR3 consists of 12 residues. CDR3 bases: TGCAGTGCTAGAACCATGGTGGAGCCCCAGCATTTT. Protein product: CSARTMVEPQHF.

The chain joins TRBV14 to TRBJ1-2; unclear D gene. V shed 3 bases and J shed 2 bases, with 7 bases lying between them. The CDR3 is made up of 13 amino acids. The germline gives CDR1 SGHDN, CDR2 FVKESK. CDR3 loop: CASSHIENYGYTF. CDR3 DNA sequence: TGTGCCAGCAGCCACATAGAGAACTATGGCTACACCTTC.

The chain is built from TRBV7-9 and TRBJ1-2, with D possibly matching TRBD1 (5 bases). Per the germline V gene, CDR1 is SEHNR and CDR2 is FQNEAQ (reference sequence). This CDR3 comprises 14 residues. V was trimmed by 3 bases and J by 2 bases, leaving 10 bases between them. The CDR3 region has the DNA TGTGCCAGCAGCTTGTCGGGACCCAACTATGGCTACACCTTC. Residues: CASSLSGPNYGYTF.

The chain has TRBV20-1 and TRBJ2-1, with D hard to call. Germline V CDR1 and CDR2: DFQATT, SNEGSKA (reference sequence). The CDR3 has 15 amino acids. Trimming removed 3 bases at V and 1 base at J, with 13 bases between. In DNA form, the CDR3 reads TGCAGTGCTAGGCTCCGGGCAGCATCCTACAATGAGCAGTTCTTC. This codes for CSARLRAASYNEQFF.

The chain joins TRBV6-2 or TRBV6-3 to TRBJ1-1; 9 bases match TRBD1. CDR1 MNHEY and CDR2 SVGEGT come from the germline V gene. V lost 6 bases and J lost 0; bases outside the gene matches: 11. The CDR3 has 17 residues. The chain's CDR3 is CASRHASTGGVNTEAFF. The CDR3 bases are TGTGCCAGCAGACACGCGAGTACAGGGGGCGTGAACACTGAAGCTTTCTTT.

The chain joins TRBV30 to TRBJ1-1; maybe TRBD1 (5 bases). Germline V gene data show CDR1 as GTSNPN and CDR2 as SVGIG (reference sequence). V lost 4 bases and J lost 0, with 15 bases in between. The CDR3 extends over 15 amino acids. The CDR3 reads CAWIPAGLLNTEAFF. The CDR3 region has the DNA TGTGCCTGGATTCCCGCGGGACTCCTGAACACTGAAGCTTTCTTT.

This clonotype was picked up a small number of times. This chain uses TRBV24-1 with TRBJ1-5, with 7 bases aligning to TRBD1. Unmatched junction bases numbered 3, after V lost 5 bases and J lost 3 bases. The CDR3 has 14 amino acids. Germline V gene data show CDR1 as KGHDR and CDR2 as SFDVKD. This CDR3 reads CATSGTGVNQPQHF. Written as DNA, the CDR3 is TGTGCCACCAGTGGCACAGGGGTCAATCAGCCCCAGCATTTT.

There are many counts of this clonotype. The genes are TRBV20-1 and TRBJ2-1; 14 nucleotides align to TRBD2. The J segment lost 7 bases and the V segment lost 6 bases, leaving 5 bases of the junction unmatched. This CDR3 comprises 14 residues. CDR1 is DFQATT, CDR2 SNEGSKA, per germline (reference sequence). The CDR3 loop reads CSAMGLAGDNEQFF. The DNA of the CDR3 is TGCAGTGCCATGGGACTAGCGGGAGATAATGAGCAGTTCTTC.

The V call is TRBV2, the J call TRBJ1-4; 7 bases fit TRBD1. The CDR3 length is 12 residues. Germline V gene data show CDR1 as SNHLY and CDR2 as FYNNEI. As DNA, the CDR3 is TGTGCTTACACAGGGGCCGCAAAGGAACTGTTTTTT. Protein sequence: CAYTGAAKELFF. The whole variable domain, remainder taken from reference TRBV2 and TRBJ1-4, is EPEVTQTPSHQVTQMGQEVILRCVPISNHLYFYWYRQILGQKVEFLVSFYNNEISEKSEIFDDQFSVERPDGSNFTLKIRSTKLEDSAMYFCAYTGAAKELFFGSGTQLSVL.

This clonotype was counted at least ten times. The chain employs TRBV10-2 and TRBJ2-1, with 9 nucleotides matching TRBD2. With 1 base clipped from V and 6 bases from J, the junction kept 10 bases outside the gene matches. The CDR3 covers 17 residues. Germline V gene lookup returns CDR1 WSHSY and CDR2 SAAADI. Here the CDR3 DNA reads TGCGCCAGCAGTGAGTTGTTAGCGGGGGCCTCAGTCAATGAGCAGTTCTTC. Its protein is CASSELLAGASVNEQFF.

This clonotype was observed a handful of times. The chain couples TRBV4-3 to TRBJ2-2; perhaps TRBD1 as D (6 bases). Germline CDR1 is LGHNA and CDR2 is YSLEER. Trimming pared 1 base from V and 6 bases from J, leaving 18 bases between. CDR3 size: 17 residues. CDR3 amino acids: CASSQVVAGDIAGELFF. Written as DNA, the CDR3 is TGCGCCAGCAGCCAAGTGGTAGCAGGGGATATCGCCGGGGAGCTGTTTTTT.

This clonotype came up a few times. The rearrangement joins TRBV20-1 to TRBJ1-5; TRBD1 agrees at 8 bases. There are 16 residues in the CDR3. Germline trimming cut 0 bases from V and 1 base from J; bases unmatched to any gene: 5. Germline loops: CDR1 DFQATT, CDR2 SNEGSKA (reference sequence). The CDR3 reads CSARDHDRGSNQPQHF. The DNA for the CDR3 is TGCAGTGCTAGAGACCACGACAGGGGAAGCAATCAGCCCCAGCATTTT.

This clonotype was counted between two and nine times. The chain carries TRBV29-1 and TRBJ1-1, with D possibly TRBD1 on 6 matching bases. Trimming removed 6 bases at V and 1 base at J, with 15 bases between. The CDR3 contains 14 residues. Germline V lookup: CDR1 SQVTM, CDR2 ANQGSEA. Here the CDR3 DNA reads TGCAGCGTGCACCCGGGGGGCGGGAACACTGAAGCTTTCTTT. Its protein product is CSVHPGGGNTEAFF.

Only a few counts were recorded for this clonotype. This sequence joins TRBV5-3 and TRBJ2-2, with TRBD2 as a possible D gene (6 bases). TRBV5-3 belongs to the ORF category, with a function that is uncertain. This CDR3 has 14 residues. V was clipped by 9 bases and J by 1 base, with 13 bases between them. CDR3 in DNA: TGTGCCACTCCGCGCGGGGAGAACACCGGGGAGCTGTTTTTT. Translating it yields CATPRGENTGELFF.

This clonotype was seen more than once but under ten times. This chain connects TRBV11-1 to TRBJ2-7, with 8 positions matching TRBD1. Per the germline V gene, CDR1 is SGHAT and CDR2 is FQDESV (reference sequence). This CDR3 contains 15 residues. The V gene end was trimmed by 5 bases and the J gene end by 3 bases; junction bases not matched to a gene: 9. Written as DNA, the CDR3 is TGTGCCAGCAGCCCAGGACAGGGATTTCACTACGAGCAGTACTTC. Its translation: CASSPGQGFHYEQYF.

The CDR3 DNA reads as TGTGCCAGCAGCCGACAGGTGTACTCCTACGAGCAGTACTTC. This gives the protein CASSRQVYSYEQYF. The chain links TRBV7-9 to TRBJ2-7; D may be TRBD1 (6 bases). The V gene's germline CDR1 is SEHNR and CDR2 FQNEAQ (reference sequence). The CDR3 spans 14 residues. With 5 bases removed from V and 0 bases from J, the gap between germline ends came to 11 bases.

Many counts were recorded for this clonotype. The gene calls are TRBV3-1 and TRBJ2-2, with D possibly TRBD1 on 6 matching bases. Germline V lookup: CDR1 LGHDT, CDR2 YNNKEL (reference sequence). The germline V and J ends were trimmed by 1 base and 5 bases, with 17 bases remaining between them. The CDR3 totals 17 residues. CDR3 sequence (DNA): TGTGCCAGCAGCCAAGTGGCATTCGAGAGGGGGACCGGGGAGCTGTTTTTT. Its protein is CASSQVAFERGTGELFF.

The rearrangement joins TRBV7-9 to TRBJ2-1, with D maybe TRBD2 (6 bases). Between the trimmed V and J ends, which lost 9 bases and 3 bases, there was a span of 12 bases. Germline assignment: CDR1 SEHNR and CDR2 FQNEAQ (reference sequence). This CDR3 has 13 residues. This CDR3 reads CASSGLLYNEQFF. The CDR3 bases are TGTGCCAGTTCGGGACTTCTCTACAATGAGCAGTTCTTC.

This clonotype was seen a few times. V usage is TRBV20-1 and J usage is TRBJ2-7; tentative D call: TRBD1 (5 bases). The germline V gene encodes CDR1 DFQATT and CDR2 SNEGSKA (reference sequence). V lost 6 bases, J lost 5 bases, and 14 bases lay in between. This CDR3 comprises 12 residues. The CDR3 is CSAKRGGNEQYF. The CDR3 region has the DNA TGCAGTGCAAAAAGGGGTGGCAACGAGCAGTACTTC.

CDR3 coding DNA: TGTGCCAGCAGCCGAGAGACTAGCGGGAAAGAGACCCAGTACTTC. Translation gives CASSRETSGKETQYF. The chain joins TRBV9 to TRBJ2-5; 11 bases are shared with TRBD2. Trimming removed 4 bases from V and 3 bases from J; junction bases left unmatched: 5. Germline CDR1 and CDR2: SGDLS and YYNGEE. This CDR3 spans 15 amino acids.

Here the CDR3 reads CASSLTAGGTYEQYF. The CDR3 nucleotides read TGTGCCAGCAGCCTGACAGCGGGGGGCACTTACGAGCAGTACTTC. This chain uses TRBV3-1 with TRBJ2-7; the match to TRBD2 covers 9 bases. Germline trimming cut 4 bases from V and 4 bases from J; bases unmatched to any gene: 8. CDR3 length: 15 amino acids. CDR1 is LGHDT and CDR2 is YNNKEL in the germline V gene (reference sequence).

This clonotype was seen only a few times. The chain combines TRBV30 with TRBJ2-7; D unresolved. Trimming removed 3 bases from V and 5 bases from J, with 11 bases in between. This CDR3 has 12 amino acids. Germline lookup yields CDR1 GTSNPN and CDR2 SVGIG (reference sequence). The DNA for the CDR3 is TGTGCCTGGAGAGGAAAGGCCAACGAGCAGTACTTC. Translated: CAWRGKANEQYF.

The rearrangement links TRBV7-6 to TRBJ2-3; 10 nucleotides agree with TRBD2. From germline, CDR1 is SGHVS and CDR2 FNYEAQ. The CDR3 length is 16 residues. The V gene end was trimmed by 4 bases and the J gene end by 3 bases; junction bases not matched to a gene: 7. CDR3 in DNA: TGTGCCAGCAGCTGGGCACTAGCGGGGACAACAGATACGCAGTATTTT. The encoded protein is CASSWALAGTTDTQYF.

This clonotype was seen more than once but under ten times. CDR3 protein: CASSLPRAINEQYF. The CDR3 DNA reads TGTGCCAGCAGCTTACCCCGGGCGATCAACGAGCAGTACTTC. The chain couples TRBV7-2 to TRBJ2-7; D is undetermined. The CDR3 has 14 residues. Trimming took 2 bases from V and 5 from J, leaving 13 bases between them. Germline V CDR1 and CDR2: SGHTA, FQGNSA.

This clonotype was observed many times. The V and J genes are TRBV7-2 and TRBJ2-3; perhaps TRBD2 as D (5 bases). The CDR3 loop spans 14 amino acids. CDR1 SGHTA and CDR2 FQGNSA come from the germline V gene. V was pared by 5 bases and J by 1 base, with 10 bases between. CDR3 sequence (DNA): TGTGCCAGCAGCCCGTATAGCGGCACAGATACGCAGTATTTT. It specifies CASSPYSGTDTQYF.

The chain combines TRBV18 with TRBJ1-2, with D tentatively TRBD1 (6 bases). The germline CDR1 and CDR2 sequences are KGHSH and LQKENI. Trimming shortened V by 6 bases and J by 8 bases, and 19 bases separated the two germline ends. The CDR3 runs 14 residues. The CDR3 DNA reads TGTGCCAGCTCCCTGGACAGCCGGGGAAGCGGCTACACCTTC. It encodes CASSLDSRGSGYTF.

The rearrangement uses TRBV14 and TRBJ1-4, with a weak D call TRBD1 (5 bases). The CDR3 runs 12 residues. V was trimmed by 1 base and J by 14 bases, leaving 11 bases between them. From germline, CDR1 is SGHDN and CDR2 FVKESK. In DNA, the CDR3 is TGTGCCAGCAGCCAAGGAGGGACTTTGCTGTTTTTT. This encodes CASSQGGTLLFF.

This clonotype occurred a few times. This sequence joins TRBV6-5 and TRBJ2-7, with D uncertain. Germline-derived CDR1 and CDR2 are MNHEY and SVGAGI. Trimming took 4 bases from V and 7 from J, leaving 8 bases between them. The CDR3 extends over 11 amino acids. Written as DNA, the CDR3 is TGTGCCAGCAGTTCTCCGCGGGAGCAGTACTTC. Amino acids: CASSSPREQYF.